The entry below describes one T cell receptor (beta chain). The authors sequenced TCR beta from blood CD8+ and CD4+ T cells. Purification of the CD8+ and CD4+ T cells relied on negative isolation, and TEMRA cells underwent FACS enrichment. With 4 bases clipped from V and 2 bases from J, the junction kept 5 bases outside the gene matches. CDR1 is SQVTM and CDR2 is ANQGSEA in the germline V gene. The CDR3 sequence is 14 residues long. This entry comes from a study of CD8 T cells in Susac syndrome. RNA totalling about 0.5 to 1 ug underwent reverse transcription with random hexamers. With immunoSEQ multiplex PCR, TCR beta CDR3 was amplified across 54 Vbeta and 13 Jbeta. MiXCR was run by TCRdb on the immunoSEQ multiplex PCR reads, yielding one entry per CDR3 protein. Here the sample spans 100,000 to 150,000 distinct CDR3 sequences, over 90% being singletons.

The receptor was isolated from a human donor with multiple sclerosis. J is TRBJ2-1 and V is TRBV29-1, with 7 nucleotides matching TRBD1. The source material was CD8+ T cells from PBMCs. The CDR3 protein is CSVVGDSPYNEQFF. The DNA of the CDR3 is TGCAGCGTTGTGGGGGACAGCCCCTACAATGAGCAGTTCTTC.